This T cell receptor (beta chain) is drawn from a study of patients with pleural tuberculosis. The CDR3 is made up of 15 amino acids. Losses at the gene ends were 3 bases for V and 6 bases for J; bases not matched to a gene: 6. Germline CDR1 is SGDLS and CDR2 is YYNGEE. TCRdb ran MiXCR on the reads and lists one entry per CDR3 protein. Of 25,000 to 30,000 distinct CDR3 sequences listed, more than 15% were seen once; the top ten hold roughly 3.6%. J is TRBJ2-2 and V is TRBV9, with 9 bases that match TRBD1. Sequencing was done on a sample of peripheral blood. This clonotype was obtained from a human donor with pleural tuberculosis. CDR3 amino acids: CASSEGGQGSGELFF. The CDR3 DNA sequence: TGTGCCAGCAGCGAGGGGGGACAGGGTTCCGGGGAGCTGTTTTTT.